This TCR beta chain appears in the sequencing data of a study of cytomegalovirus exposure and HLA in healthy donors (TCRdb year 2017). At the level of the whole study: An earlier analysis of some 600 of the donors reported 276 Gb of sequence data and 95 million to 120 million unique TCR beta sequences obtained from about 179 million T cells. Donor age, sex, ethnicity and CMV serostatus were collected together with the repertoire data. Five DR-DQ haplotypes were treated as single units for association and clustering because of strong linkage in the cohort. Across under 500 genotyped donors of the cohort, an average of approximately 200,000 unique TCR beta nucleotide sequences per donor were sequenced, and 15% to 20% of those sequences were non-productive. The study was designed to test whether signatures of past pathogen exposure could be identified by cataloging public T cell receptors. Roughly 300 gigabases of sequencing data and some 85 million unique TCR sequences were included in an early release covering 500 to 750 HLA-typed donors. Typing coverage differed by locus: A, B, C, DRB1 and DQB1 were typed in roughly 629-630 donors, DQA1 in about 500, DPA1 in some 600, and DPB1 in 472. High-throughput TCR immunosequencing, statistical association of individual TCRs with disease status, and machine learning were combined to predict cytomegalovirus infection status. Of the roughly 400 genotyped donors, less than 85% were placed in the genetic ancestry cluster associated with self-reported Caucasian donors. To study patterns of TCR occurrence, a later analysis re-analyzed previously published TCR beta repertoires from around 700 donors and added high-resolution HLA genotyping. The study profiled the T cell repertoires of about 640 subjects by immunosequencing and related them to cytomegalovirus serostatus. A separate validation cohort of about 110 different subjects was used in addition to the 666-subject first cohort. Every repertoire in the discovery cohort had been generated on one and the same sequencing platform. An earlier analysis of some 500 of the donors used high-throughput TCR beta sequencing to judge whether each TCR beta V gene segment behaved as functional or pseudogenic. HLA typing covered class I and class II loci at four-digit resolution. A later genetic analysis took genome-wide SNP genotypes for about three fifths of the 666 donors and used that subset as a discovery cohort. In the later analysis, no new phenotypic data were used to find candidate immune exposures; instead, reliance was placed on TCR beta sequences and their occurrence across donors. Study-wide conclusions, independent of this receptor: In a later genetic analysis, a missense DCLRE1C variant was associated with V-gene and J-gene trimming of TCR beta chains, and the association was replicated in an independent cohort. When HLA alleles, especially DR and DQ, strongly co-occurred, attributing TCR associations to individual alleles was difficult. It was suggested by the authors that the approach could potentially be generalized to other disease states and immunological phenotypes. HLA typing was unavailable for some donors at each locus, so association tests used only the typed subset. In a later analysis, HLA-associated TCR beta chains showed more clonal expansion and lower generation probabilities than non-associated chains that were equally common. In an earlier analysis of more than 450 of the donors, most TCR beta V segments were observed in productive rearrangements about 87% or about 30% of the time, broadly matching IMGT annotations. The only immune exposure information available for the cohort was CMV serostatus. A few of the identified cytomegalovirus-associated TCR beta chains were confirmed in vitro to be specific for cytomegalovirus antigens. Correlated functional status among segregating V segments might be attributable to linkage disequilibrium, but an unknown experimental factor could not be ruled out. According to a later genetic analysis, donors in an Asian-associated ancestry cluster had fewer N-insertions in productive TCRs than the approximately 650-donor mean. While some public TCRs were present in many individuals, most TCR sequences turned up only very rarely across donors. Because the 87-base-pair reads could not distinguish some IMGT-functional V segments, including TRBV6-2 and TRBV6-3, those segments were excluded. The classifier was reported to diagnose cytomegalovirus status with high specificity and sensitivity in both the original and validation cohorts. In a later analysis, several top co-occurrence clusters were reported to appear linked to parvovirus B19, influenza, CMV and Epstein-Barr virus. The study gave a list of about 160 TCR beta chains associated with cytomegalovirus. Sequencing depth was assumed to be roughly uniform across donors in the presence/absence analyses, though that assumption may not hold. A further reported finding was that TCR beta sequences accurately predicted the HLA-A and HLA-B alleles for most subjects in the first cohort. A group of highly shared sequence variants was considered likely to be a technical artifact of the sequencing pipeline. The earlier analysis of about 600 of the donors excluded some 15 rarely observed V segments, including chromosome 9 orphons, because counts were too low. A later analysis found that most CMV-associated TCR beta chains appeared HLA-restricted, with HLA associations seemingly driven largely by CMV exposure. At a false discovery rate of 0.05, a later analysis linked approximately 18,000 TCR beta sequences to specific HLA alleles. In a later analysis, the rate of TCR association differed among HLA loci, with DRB1 alleles having the most associated TCRs and HLA-C alleles having the fewest. This cohort had only TCR beta chains sequenced, and the lack of alpha or paired-chain data limited which features could be detected.

In total, roughly 670 healthy bone marrow donors made up the cohort. All cohort members were sampled while nominally healthy, although unrecorded immune exposures were likely present. The donor was CMV seronegative and belonged to the group of around 350 seronegative cohort members. A peripheral blood sample was provided by each donor, and peripheral blood mononuclear cells were used for TCR beta sequencing. Genomic DNA extraction from the blood cell samples was performed with the Qiagen DNeasy Blood Extraction Kit. Library generation was performed with the immunoSEQ multiplex PCR assay. For the multiplex PCR, a mixture combining 60 forward primers for TCR Vbeta segments and 13 reverse primers for TCR Jbeta segments was used. Amplification of the CDR3 region of rearranged TCR beta genes was performed with a multiplex PCR assay on genomic DNA. Amplified TCR beta libraries were sequenced as 87-base-pair reads on the Illumina HiSeq System. The authors' pipeline ran thus. A later analysis tallied 80 million to 95 million unique TCR beta chains across the 640 or so repertoires, and about 10 million of those chains were shared by two or more donors. To remove PCR and sequencing errors, raw reads were error-corrected and collapsed into unique sequences using a nearest-neighbor algorithm that merged closely related sequences. CDR3 sequences were aligned to IMGT reference sequences to assign V, D and J gene segments. For a sequence to be retained, a match of at least six nucleotides to both a V gene segment and a J gene segment was required. A rearrangement counted as productive if the CDR3 had no stop codons and remained in frame with V and J, and every other rearrangement counted as non-productive. Following IMGT convention, CDR3 was defined as the stretch from the second conserved V-encoded cysteine to the conserved J-encoded phenylalanine. In an earlier analysis of around 600 of the donors, sequences lacking an unambiguous match to a single V gene segment were excluded. In an earlier analysis of roughly 600 of the donors, a V segment was called functional when productive rearrangements were above 56.7%, and segregating when the standard deviation between donors exceeded 5%. To diagnose cytomegalovirus status from the catalog of TCR beta chain sequences, a statistical classification framework was built. In a later analysis, V and J genes were assigned by comparing TCR nucleotide sequences against IMGT/GENE-DB human TR gene sequences. Using the TCRdist pipeline, a later analysis assigned CDR3 sequences along with most-parsimonious VDJ recombination scenarios. In a later analysis, every TCR beta chain was defined by the combination of its CDR3 amino acid sequence and its V-gene family, and reads without a unique V-gene family were dropped. A later analysis removed 592 highly shared, low-generation-probability nucleotide sequences to deal with suspected cross-contamination and a sequencing artifact. A later analysis calculated a clonal expansion index for each public chain from normalized within-repertoire ranks of inferred template counts. In a later analysis, generation probabilities were computed with a VDJ recombination model fitted to out-of-frame rearrangements, and the resulting probabilities were checked against IGoR. In a later analysis, TCR-TCR, TCR-HLA and TCR-CMV co-occurrence was scored with hypergeometric tests, and a repertoire-size bias correction was applied to TCR pairs. False discovery rates were estimated in a later analysis by permuting HLA or CMV assignments 20 times. In a later analysis, co-occurring TCRs were grouped using DBSCAN, with TCRdist sequence similarity added in when clustering inside HLA-allele-positive subsets. Repertoires with fewer than 30,000 or more than 120,000 public chains, plus five repertoires with anomalous nucleotide sharing, were excluded from co-occurrence clustering. This is the immuneACCESS table as TCRdb keeps it, with only in-frame sequences that have V and J called. A part of the clones is gone; compared with another copy, unresolved V genes explain less than half, and the rest is unexplained. From that table come the V and J calls and clone size; the DNA was used to work out D and trimming. This sample's listing comprises 150,000 or so clones. The ten largest clones represent around 2.2% of the sample.

As encoded in the germline V gene, CDR1 is SGHDT while CDR2 is YYEEEE. The CDR3 runs 15 amino acids, cysteine and phenylalanine included. Only the CDR3 DNA is retained, 45 bases long and in frame from the first base. Trimming leaves V shorter by 4 bases and J shorter by 4 bases, with the junction holding 7 bases beyond the gene matches. On this clone itself: Its antigen remains undetermined.

Source material: PBMCs. The sequence is built from TRBV5-6 and TRBJ1-3; 8 bases in the junction line up with TRBD1. The sequence was obtained from a woman between 18 and 29 years old in good health and CMV-seronegative. The DNA is TGTGCCAGCAGCCCACAGGACAGGGCCGGAAACACCATATATTTT. Translation gives CASSPQDRAGNTIYF.